A selection of T cell receptor beta chains follows, all from one sample in a study of shared clonotypes between healthy human individuals. Profiled with immunoSEQ multiplex PCR; TCRdb holds only in-frame clones, not every one. There are about 600,000 clones in the sample; roughly 98% occur only once, and 0.25% to 0.35% lies in the top ten. The specimen was naive CD8+ T cells sorted from blood. Source of these receptors: a young man in good health. The CDR3 runs from the conserved cysteine through the conserved F or W. D genes are given only for firm matches. Size is stated for part of the rows, as once, few or many counts, or as a class when the clone is expanded.

clone size,V gene,J gene,D gene,CDR3 DNA,CDR3 protein
-,TRBV9,TRBJ2-3,-,TGTGCCAGCAGCGTAGCTAGATACACAGATACGCAGTATTTT,CASSVARYTDTQYF
-,TRBV11-2,TRBJ2-7,-,TGTGCCAGCAGCTTTCAAGGGACCTACGAGCAGTACTTC,CASSFQGTYEQYF
-,TRBV6-5,TRBJ2-1,TRBD2,TGTGCCAGCAGTTACGCGGGAGGGCCTGGGGAGCAGTTCTTC,CASSYAGGPGEQFF
-,TRBV29-1,TRBJ2-2,TRBD2,TGCAGCGTTGAGGTTAGCGGGACGAACACCGGGGAGCTGTTTTTT,CSVEVSGTNTGELFF
-,TRBV29-1,TRBJ2-7,-,TGCAGCGTTTTTACAGGACAGAGGCATTACGAGCAGTACTTC,CSVFTGQRHYEQYF
-,TRBV19,TRBJ2-3,TRBD1,TGTGCCAGTAGCCCGGGACAGGGGAGAACAGATACGCAGTATTTT,CASSPGQGRTDTQYF
once,TRBV7-9,TRBJ2-7,TRBD2,TGTGCCAGCAGCTCAGAGGAGAGGCGGGAGATCTACGAGCAGTACTTC,CASSSEERREIYEQYF
-,TRBV19,TRBJ2-5,TRBD2,TGTGCCAGTAAGCGGGAGGCGTACCAAGAGACCCAGTACTTC,CASKREAYQETQYF
-,TRBV11-3,TRBJ2-1,TRBD2,TGTGCCAGCAGCTCCCGGACTAGCGGAGACAATGAGCAGTTCTTC,CASSSRTSGDNEQFF
once,TRBV18,TRBJ2-1,TRBD2,TGTGCCAGCTCTCTAGGGACTATCAATGAGCAGTTCTTC,CASSLGTINEQFF
-,TRBV4-3,TRBJ1-1,-,TGCGCCAGCAGCCAGTCCAGGTTGGGAACTGAAGCTTTCTTT,CASSQSRLGTEAFF
-,TRBV2,TRBJ2-3,-,TGTGCCAGCACTTTGGCGGTAGATACGCAGTATTTT,CASTLAVDTQYF
-,TRBV7-9,TRBJ2-7,-,TGTGCCAGCAGCCCGGGTGGGTGGCAGTACTTC,CASSPGGWQYF
-,TRBV7-2,TRBJ1-2,-,TGTGCCAGCAGCTTAGGGGCAGCCTACTATGGCAGTGGCTACACCTTC,CASSLGAAYYGSGYTF
-,TRBV27,TRBJ1-2,TRBD1,TGTGCCAGCAGTATAACGGACAGGGGGGATGGCTACACCTTC,CASSITDRGDGYTF
-,TRBV11-3,TRBJ2-1,TRBD2,TGTGCCAGCAGCTTTAAAGCGGGAGGGCATGAGCAGTTCTTC,CASSFKAGGHEQFF
-,TRBV7-9,TRBJ2-7,-,TGTGCCAGCAGCCCCGCCTCTCAGCGACCTACCTACGAGCAGTACTTC,CASSPASQRPTYEQYF
once,TRBV11-2,TRBJ2-1,TRBD2,TGTGCCAGCAGCTTTCGCGGGAGAGACAATGAGCAGTTCTTC,CASSFRGRDNEQFF
-,TRBV27,TRBJ2-5,-,TGTGCCAGCAGTGCGCTAGGCGGGGAGACCCAGTACTTC,CASSALGGETQYF
-,TRBV15,TRBJ2-6,-,TGTGCCACCAGCGGGGGTGGCGCCAACGTCCTGACTTTC,CATSGGGANVLTF
-,TRBV6-4,TRBJ2-2,-,TGTGCCAGCAGTGGCGACAACACCGGGGAGCTGTTTTTT,CASSGDNTGELFF
-,TRBV2,TRBJ2-1,TRBD2,TGTGCCAGCAGTGAAGCTGGACTAGGATCCTACAATGAGCAGTTCTTC,CASSEAGLGSYNEQFF
-,TRBV6-1,TRBJ2-5,-,TGTGCCAGCAGTGGTTACGGGTGGGAGACCCAGTACTTC,CASSGYGWETQYF
-,TRBV6-5,TRBJ2-1,-,TGTGCCAGCGTCCGTAGCGGAGATTACAATGAGCAGTTCTTC,CASVRSGDYNEQFF
-,TRBV9,TRBJ2-7,-,TGTGCCAGCAGCGTAGATGGGGAGGATGAGCAGTACTTC,CASSVDGEDEQYF
-,TRBV15,TRBJ1-5,-,TGTGCCACCAGCCTTGGGACACATCTAGAGAATCAGCCCCAGCATTTT,CATSLGTHLENQPQHF
-,TRBV11-3,TRBJ2-6,-,TGTGCCAGCAGCGCAATCGCATCTCGACAAAGTCGGGCCAACGTCCTGACTTTC,CASSAIASRQSRANVLTF
-,TRBV28,TRBJ2-1,TRBD2,TGTGCCAGCAGTCGTCCCATTAGGACTAGCGGGAAGGGCGATGAGCAGTTCTTC,CASSRPIRTSGKGDEQFF
-,TRBV5-4,TRBJ2-7,-,TGTGCCAGCAGCTTGGCACCCGGGACAAGCTCCTACGAGCAGTACTTC,CASSLAPGTSSYEQYF
once,TRBV7-9,TRBJ2-3,-,TGTGCCAGCAGCTCTTCTAGACTTTCTAGCACAGATACGCAGTATTTT,CASSSSRLSSTDTQYF
-,TRBV6-5,TRBJ2-1,TRBD2,TGTGCCAGCAAAGGCGGGAGGAGGAATGAGCAGTTCTTC,CASKGGRRNEQFF
-,TRBV5-1,TRBJ2-2,TRBD1,TGCGCCAGCAGCTTGATGTCCCGGGGACAGGGGCGTACCGGGGAGCTGTTTTTT,CASSLMSRGQGRTGELFF
-,TRBV28,TRBJ1-2,TRBD1,TGTGCCAGCAGTCCCGTTGGCAGGGGGCTTGGCTATGGCTACACCTTC,CASSPVGRGLGYGYTF
-,TRBV9,TRBJ1-4,TRBD1,TGTGCCAGCAGCCCCCGGACAGGGACTAATGAAAAACTGTTTTTT,CASSPRTGTNEKLFF
-,TRBV2,TRBJ2-5,-,TGTGCCTGCCTCCCCCTAAAGGGGGGAATCGAAGAGACCCAGTACTTC,CACLPLKGGIEETQYF
-,TRBV5-1,TRBJ2-1,TRBD1,TGCGCCAGCAGCAGGGTTCGACAGGGATACAATGAGCAGTTCTTC,CASSRVRQGYNEQFF
-,TRBV27,TRBJ2-1,-,TGTGCCAGCAGTTTAGCTCCGATAACCCACAATGAGCAGTTCTTC,CASSLAPITHNEQFF
-,TRBV7-9,TRBJ1-1,-,TGTGCCAGCGAGGGGGGGCTCGCTGAAGCTTTCTTT,CASEGGLAEAFF
once,TRBV10-1,TRBJ2-7,TRBD2,TGCGCCAGCAGTAAGACTAGCGGGGGTTCTTACGAGCAGTACTTC,CASSKTSGGSYEQYF
-,TRBV5-1,TRBJ2-7,TRBD2,TGCGCCAGCAGCTTGGCCGCGCGACTAGCGGGGAGCTCCTACGAGCAGTACTTC,CASSLAARLAGSSYEQYF
-,TRBV4-1,TRBJ2-5,TRBD2,TGCGCCAGCAGCCCTTCTAGCGGGAGTCCGGAGACCCAGTACTTC,CASSPSSGSPETQYF
-,TRBV7-2,TRBJ2-1,TRBD2,TGTGCCAGCAGCTCCCCACTAGCGGAGGGGCAGTTCTTC,CASSSPLAEGQFF